This is a list of T cell receptor beta chains from one sample in a study of blood T cell repertoires in COVID-19. Repertoires were generated with immunoSEQ multiplex PCR, while TCRdb's copy carries only in-frame clones and drops some. The sample includes around 260,000 clones, around four fifths seen only once; the top ten take around 3.9%. Sequencing was performed on PBMCs or T cells enriched from blood (not recorded which). The receptors derive from a man aged 25-40 years with acute COVID-19. CDR3s leave out the opening cysteine and the closing phenylalanine or tryptophan.

>10|TRBJ1-2|TRBV2
ASSDRAYGYT
>11|TRBJ1-2|TRBV5-1
ASSSGTAAGYT
>12|TRBJ1-1|TRBV3-1/TRBV3-2
ASSQGTGGLEAF
>20|TRBJ2-6|TRBV7-2
ASSLAGGSETGRLFGANVLT
>12|TRBJ1-5|TRBV18
ASSLQGFEQPQH
>10|TRBJ1-2|TRBV27
ASSPDRWGYT
>12|TRBJ2-1|TRBV4-3
ASSRGTNQNEQF
>13|TRBJ1-5|TRBV28
ASRSGSGGNQPQH
>14|TRBJ1-5|TRBV6-1
ASSAARTRSNQPQH
>10|TRBJ1-1|TRBV24-1
ATSDGEGGAF
>10|TRBJ2-1|TRBV2
AIDRGGNEQF